The subject of this entry is one T cell receptor (beta chain). Its antigen remains unidentified. The input lacks base qualities; no much larger clone sits a single base away. The data were obtained in a study of blood T cell repertoires in COVID-19 (dated by TCRdb to 2020 to 2021). Turning to the overall study: Collaborator samples came from the United States, Italy and Spain and covered acute and convalescent phases of COVID-19. The material from the prospective study consisted of cDNA or gDNA derived from T cells, B-cell-depleted T cells, or PBMCs. The dataset comprised deeply sampled blood TCRbeta repertoires from subjects exposed to, actively infected with, or recovered from COVID-19. The repertoires were made available in a free public database intended to serve as a resource for research on the immune response to SARS-CoV-2. Samples came from the ongoing ImmuneRACE study (first 160 participants) plus 1,254 subjects from 6 global collaborators. The sample metadata nearly always contained a de-identified subject ID, COVID-19 status, age in years and sex. Where available, HLA class I and class II types were taken from metadata supplied by the sample provider and were not determined by assay-based typing.

The investigation overall reported the following: The amount of clinical and demographic metadata varied by source and participant and was provided uncurated.

V and J lose 7 bases and 1 base, and a span of 16 bases separates them. Inclusive of the bounding cysteine and phenylalanine, the CDR3 is 15 residues long. Just CDR3 DNA is preserved here, 45 bases in frame from base 1. The CDR1 and CDR2 encoded by the germline V gene are MDHEN and SYDVKM. The immunoSEQ Assay, a bias-controlled multiplex PCR, was used to amplify TCRbeta CDR3 regions from genomic DNA. The paper's processing steps were these. Within the assay, amplification of reference gene primers was used to estimate how many nucleated cells each sample contained. Sequence reads were collapsed and filtered to measure the absolute abundance of every unique TCRbeta CDR3 rearrangement. For each sample, productive Simpson clonality was calculated by taking the square root of Simpson's diversity index across productive rearrangements. TCRdb took this table from immuneACCESS and kept in-frame rearrangements with V and J called. Such tables lack part of the clones; where checked against another copy, unresolved V genes explain under half of the gap, and the rest is unexplained. The V and J calls and clone size come from that table; D and trimming were worked out from the DNA. The sample table contains 70,000 to 95,000 clones; only one count was recorded for 80% to 95% of them. Of the sample, roughly 6.4% is held by the ten largest clones.

Each collaborating institution followed its own protocols to collect whole blood in K2EDTA tubes. For TCRbeta analysis, collaborators shipped samples as frozen whole blood, isolated PBMCs, or DNA extracted from either of those sample types. This clonotype originated in a woman aged 55-75 years with active COVID-19. The source material was peripheral blood. This sequence uses TRBV28 and TRBJ1-1, and the D gene may be TRBD1, 6 bases matching. Here is the DNA: TGTGCCAGCATCGGGGGGCAAGAAGGGAACACTGAAGCTTTCTTT. This translates into CASIGGQEGNTEAFF. Here the CDR3 is joined to the reference TRBV28 and TRBJ1-1 genes, and the full variable domain is: DVKVTQSSRYLVKRTGEKVFLECVQDMDHENMFWYRQDPGLGLRLIYFSYDVKMKEKGDIPEGYSVSREKKERFSLILESASTNQTSMYLCASIGGQEGNTEAFFGQGTRLTVV.